These T cell receptor beta chains were read from a single sample in a study of blood T cell repertoires in COVID-19. The data were produced by immunoSEQ multiplex PCR, yet TCRdb's version contains in-frame clones alone and is incomplete. The data contain some 150,000 clones, more than 65% of them singletons. Material for sequencing was peripheral blood. The receptors were gathered from a woman of 80 years or more with acute or convalescent COVID-19. The CDR3 runs from the conserved cysteine through the conserved F or W. The order of the fields is V gene, clone size, CDR3 protein. Clone size appears in some rows only: once, few, many, or a class for an expanded clone.

TRBV12-3/TRBV12-4 | once | CASSFVRQETQYF
TRBV28 | NA | CASSLGLPTQYF
TRBV20-1 | NA | CSASFGISYEQYF
TRBV28 | NA | CASTNNYGYTF
TRBV18 | NA | CASSRGGVDTQYF
TRBV11-2 | NA | CASSLSQASYEQYF
TRBV19 | NA | CASSIRRTGGQAEAFF
TRBV10-3 | NA | CAIRPGTGQETQYF
TRBV12-3/TRBV12-4 | NA | CASSYGGGYEQYF
TRBV28 | NA | CASSLRGTGPKWAFF
TRBV5-1 | NA | CASSLGTETNYGYTF
TRBV7-8 | NA | CASSEYRGSLAFF
TRBV27 | NA | CASSRGQGAFSPLHF
TRBV6-5 | NA | CASSLQPYTEAFF
TRBV7-9 | NA | CASSHPQTGGNNEQFF
TRBV5-1 | few | CASSSDRGYGYTF
TRBV28 | once | CASRTDSYGYTF
TRBV6-5 | NA | CASSGTVNTEAFF
TRBV15 | few | CATSRDPTATNEKLFF
TRBV5-1 | NA | CASSGDYRSSYEQYF
TRBV21-1 | few | CASSKSYSGRLYEQYF
TRBV6-1 | NA | CATTGGSTSYEQYF
TRBV27 | NA | CASRRSVSGNTIYF
TRBV5-4 | NA | CASSETGGDYGYTF
TRBV19 | once | CASSSRLAGTNTGELFF
TRBV6-5 | NA | CAAKQGSLYGYTF
TRBV4-1 | NA | CASSSQGAEAFF
TRBV11-2 | NA | CASSLEQGGTQYF
TRBV3-1/TRBV3-2 | NA | CASSLETDNSPLHF
TRBV5-5 | NA | CASSPGQGARGSYNEQFF
TRBV6-1 | NA | CASSEEGGNTEAFF
TRBV6-1 | NA | CASSETRDRGSPLHF
TRBV20-1 | few | CSASSGRSSYNSPLHF
TRBV4-1 | NA | CASSQGDRGRGNEQFF
TRBV19 | few | CASRRREFNEKLFF
TRBV7-2 | NA | CASSLAWTARGDTQYF
TRBV19 | NA | CASSIGTLGEFF
TRBV10-3 | NA | CAISEQGDEQYF
TRBV2 | NA | CASFPRGSDTQYF
TRBV3-1/TRBV3-2 | NA | CASSHIAAGELFF
TRBV6-4 | NA | CASSETGSGATQYF
TRBV2 | NA | CASTAGQGGYETQYF
TRBV7-2 | NA | CASSLSLDTNEQFF
TRBV3-1/TRBV3-2 | NA | CASSQQGGSYNSPLHF
TRBV11-3 | NA | CASSPGGKGEQYF
TRBV28 | few | CAGRRGQGGNSPLHF
TRBV27 | NA | CASTPGRGRDRTEAFF
TRBV2 | NA | CAGGRGTDEKLFF
TRBV6-1 | many | CASSEAPGVDEKLFF
TRBV18 | NA | CASSPSGTPLKQYF
TRBV5-1 | once | CASSLVGGGEAFF
TRBV5-6 | many | CASSLRGTEAFF